This entry lists 10 T cell receptor beta chains sequenced from one sample in a study of blood T cell repertoires in COVID-19. Some clones are missing from TCRdb's copy, which holds only in-frame ones; the method was immunoSEQ multiplex PCR. This sample has about 61,000 clones, with under 85% found just once. The sequenced sample consisted of peripheral blood. These TCRs come from a woman in her 70s with acute or convalescent COVID-19.

This clone was seen only a few times. The chain uses TRBV2 and TRBJ2-1, with D tentatively TRBD2 (6 bases). CDR3 length: 16 amino acids. In germline, CDR1 is SNHLY, CDR2 FYNNEI. Between the trimmed V and J ends, which lost 4 bases and 2 bases, there was a span of 15 bases. CDR3 sequence reads: CASSGAPLAAYNEQFF. CDR3 nucleotides: TGTGCCAGCAGTGGGGCCCCACTAGCAGCCTACAATGAGCAGTTCTTC. Variable domain in full (rest from reference TRBV2 and TRBJ2-1): EPEVTQTPSHQVTQMGQEVILRCVPISNHLYFYWYRQILGQKVEFLVSFYNNEISEKSEIFDDQFSVERPDGSNFTLKIRSTKLEDSAMYFCASSGAPLAAYNEQFFGPGTRLTVL.

V is TRBV19 and J is TRBJ2-5; the D gene is possibly TRBD1 (5 bases). V was shortened by 5 bases and J by 7 bases, with 23 bases between the two germline ends. The CDR3 runs 16 residues. Germline V gene sequence: CDR1 LNHDA, CDR2 SQIVND (reference sequence). The CDR3 sequence is CASSPQWQGSGVTQYF. The CDR3 DNA reads TGTGCCAGTAGTCCCCAATGGCAGGGCTCCGGAGTGACCCAGTACTTC.

The V and J genes are TRBV7-8 and TRBJ1-5; 8 nucleotides match TRBD1. Germline-derived CDR1 and CDR2 are SGHVS and FQNEAQ. The CDR3 is 13 residues long. The ends lost 5 bases at V and 6 bases at J; junction bases unmatched: 3. The CDR3 coding sequence is TGTGCCAGCAGCCAGGGGGCCGGTCAGCCCCAGCATTTT. Translating gives CASSQGAGQPQHF.

The CDR3 region has the DNA TGTGCCAGCAGCCAAGCCGGAAAAGACCCGGGGGATTACGAGCAGTACTTC. It encodes CASSQAGKDPGDYEQYF. The chain has TRBV3-1 (or the pseudogene TRBV3-2) and TRBJ2-7; possible D gene TRBD2, 6 bases. CDR3 length: 17 residues. V was cut by 1 base and J by 4 bases, with 20 bases left in between. Germline CDR1 LGHDT, CDR2 YNNKEL (reference sequence).

This rearrangement joins TRBV11-2 to TRBJ1-2; TRBD1 aligns across 10 bases. The CDR3 spans 15 residues. Per germline, CDR1 SGHAT and CDR2 FQNNGV. After removal of 6 bases from V and 8 bases from J, the junction contained 12 bases not matched to a gene. The CDR3 DNA sequence: TGTGCCAGCAGAAAGACCGGGACAGGGGATTCCGGCTACACCTTC. This gives the protein CASRKTGTGDSGYTF.

This chain uses TRBV7-8 with TRBJ2-7; 13 bases are a match to TRBD2. The trim removed 5 bases at V and 2 bases at J, leaving 3 bases unmatched. The germline V gene has CDR1 SGHVS and CDR2 FQNEAQ. The length of the CDR3 is 15 residues. CDR3 amino acids: CASSRGTSGTYEQYF. The CDR3 nucleotides are TGTGCCAGCAGCCGAGGGACTAGCGGGACCTACGAGCAGTACTTC.

A single count supports this clone. The chain combines TRBV7-3 with TRBJ2-1; D is uncertain. The V end lost 7 bases, the J end lost 9 bases, and 13 bases lay between the germline ends. Germline V gene lookup returns CDR1 SGHTA and CDR2 FQGTGA. CDR3 length: 12 residues. The CDR3 is CASNMAAGEQFF. The CDR3 DNA reads as TGTGCCAGCAACATGGCGGCCGGTGAGCAGTTCTTC. Combining the CDR3 with reference TRBV7-3 and TRBJ2-1 gives the whole variable domain GAGVSQTPSNKVTEKGKYVELRCDPISGHTALYWYRQSLGQGPEFLIYFQGTGAADDSGLPNDRFFAVRPEGSVSTLKIQRTERGDSAVYLCASNMAAGEQFFGPGTRLTVL.

The V call is TRBV5-1, the J call TRBJ2-7, with TRBD1 matching over 12 bases. V lost 7 bases to trimming and J lost 4 bases; unmatched junction nucleotides: 6. Germline CDR1 and CDR2: SGHRS and YFSETQ. The CDR3 is 14 amino acids. As DNA, the CDR3 is TGCGCCAGCGGCGTGGGACAGGGGGCATACGAGCAGTACTTC. It yields the protein CASGVGQGAYEQYF.

This chain uses TRBV6-2 or TRBV6-3 with TRBJ1-2; D gene uncertain. The CDR3 totals 12 residues. Germline values: CDR1 MNHEY, CDR2 SVGEGT. The V and J ends lost 2 bases and 8 bases respectively, with 9 bases between them. Here the CDR3 reads CASSYGGWGYTF. The CDR3 nucleotides read TGTGCCAGCAGTTACGGAGGTTGGGGCTACACCTTC.

This clone was counted a single time. The V and J genes are TRBV4-1 and TRBJ1-2, with 8 bases aligning to TRBD1. Losses at the gene ends were 4 bases for V and 1 base for J; bases not matched to a gene: 8. Germline CDR1 and CDR2: MGHRA and YSYEKL. This CDR3 is 16 amino acids long. The CDR3 sequence: CASSPQAGQDNYGYTF. The CDR3 DNA is TGCGCCAGCAGCCCCCAGGCGGGACAGGATAACTATGGCTACACCTTC.